This T cell receptor beta chain came from a study of shared clonotypes between healthy human individuals. Turning to the study itself: Donor composition was a couple of women and three men, aged 18 to 49. Per donor, three plates held CD4 naive cells, three held CD4 memory, two held CD8 naive and one held CD8 memory. General study findings and limits: The study sampled only blood, and tissue repertoires likely differ.

A word on this clone: Its antigen is not identified.

Replicate PCRs for sorted subsets used 200 ng DNA; this equaled around 29,000 T cell genomes. Clones were sequenced by immunoSEQ multiplex PCR, and TCRdb holds only the in-frame ones, with some missing. Of about 700,000 clones in the sample, around 90% are singletons; the top ten hold 24%. The naive CD8 subset, CD45RO-negative cells positively selected for CCR7, excluded terminally differentiated effector memory CD45RA+ cells. Sequencing used naive CD8+ T cells sorted from blood. The receptor was derived from a man aged 25-45 years in good health.

CDR3 sequence reads: CASNNPGLAEGEQFF. The CDR3 coding sequence is TGTGCCAGCAACAACCCGGGACTAGCGGAAGGTGAGCAGTTCTTC. V usage is TRBV7-9 and J usage is TRBJ2-1, with TRBD2 matching over 11 bases. V shed 7 bases and J 9 bases; nucleotides not matched to a gene: 11. Germline loops: CDR1 SEHNR, CDR2 FQNEAQ (reference sequence). The CDR3 covers 15 residues.